The rows below give T cell receptor beta chains drawn from one sample of a study of early stage breast cancer tumors. Sequencing was performed with immunoSEQ multiplex PCR; in TCRdb, only in-frame clones are kept and a portion is missing. This table holds 9,500 to 12,000 clones, around 72% found once. The sample comprised breast tumor tissue. These receptors all stem from a person between 65 and 79 years old with breast cancer. CDR3s include the opening cysteine and the closing phenylalanine or tryptophan. The D gene is left open where the match is weak. The size of a clone is reported for some rows only, either as once, few or many, or as a class for expanded clones.

j_call: TRBJ2-2; clone_size: -; d_call: -; v_call: TRBV11-2; cdr3_aa: CASSLNPELHFRGELFF; cdr3_nt: TGTGCCAGCAGCCTTAATCCCGAACTGCACTTTCGTGGGGAGCTGTTTTTT
j_call: TRBJ1-6; clone_size: -; d_call: -; v_call: TRBV7-8; cdr3_aa: CASSLSSSSSPLHF; cdr3_nt: TGTGCCAGCAGCTTAAGTAGTAGTAGTTCACCCCTCCACTTT
j_call: TRBJ2-1; clone_size: -; d_call: TRBD2; v_call: TRBV2; cdr3_aa: CASSSQTSGGRNEQFF; cdr3_nt: TGTGCCAGCAGTTCCCAGACTAGCGGGGGACGCAATGAGCAGTTCTTC
j_call: TRBJ2-2; clone_size: -; d_call: TRBD2; v_call: TRBV7-6; cdr3_aa: CASSHMGLAGVSGTGELFF; cdr3_nt: TGTGCCAGCAGCCACATGGGGCTAGCGGGAGTGTCTGGCACCGGGGAGCTGTTTTTT
j_call: TRBJ1-1; clone_size: -; d_call: TRBD1; v_call: TRBV6-6; cdr3_aa: CARRQGMNTEAFF; cdr3_nt: TGTGCCAGAAGACAGGGAATGAACACTGAAGCTTTCTTT
j_call: TRBJ2-3; clone_size: few; d_call: -; v_call: TRBV10-3; cdr3_aa: CAIRTGTSTDTQYF; cdr3_nt: TGTGCCATCAGGACCGGGACTAGCACAGATACGCAGTATTTT
j_call: TRBJ2-7; clone_size: few; d_call: TRBD1; v_call: TRBV18; cdr3_aa: CASSPGQTYEQYF; cdr3_nt: TGTGCCAGCTCACCGGGACAGACCTACGAGCAGTACTTC
j_call: TRBJ1-1; clone_size: -; d_call: TRBD1; v_call: TRBV30; cdr3_aa: CAWSWGQGNTEAFF; cdr3_nt: TGTGCCTGGAGTTGGGGACAGGGGAATACTGAAGCTTTCTTT
j_call: TRBJ2-7; clone_size: -; d_call: -; v_call: TRBV2; cdr3_aa: CASSEQGASTYEQYF; cdr3_nt: TGTGCCAGCAGTGAGCAGGGCGCCAGTACCTACGAGCAGTACTTC
j_call: TRBJ2-5; clone_size: -; d_call: TRBD2; v_call: TRBV6-4; cdr3_aa: CASRNSGGSRGETQYF; cdr3_nt: TGTGCCAGCAGGAACTCAGGCGGGAGTAGGGGAGAGACCCAGTACTTC
j_call: TRBJ1-6; clone_size: -; d_call: -; v_call: TRBV6-1; cdr3_aa: CASSEIPIGTSYNSPLHF; cdr3_nt: TGTGCCAGCAGTGAAATCCCAATCGGGACATCCTATAATTCACCCCTCCACTTT
j_call: TRBJ2-5; clone_size: -; d_call: -; v_call: TRBV21-1; cdr3_aa: CASNGGGNQETQYF; cdr3_nt: TGTGCCAGCAACGGGGGGGGCAATCAAGAGACCCAGTACTTC